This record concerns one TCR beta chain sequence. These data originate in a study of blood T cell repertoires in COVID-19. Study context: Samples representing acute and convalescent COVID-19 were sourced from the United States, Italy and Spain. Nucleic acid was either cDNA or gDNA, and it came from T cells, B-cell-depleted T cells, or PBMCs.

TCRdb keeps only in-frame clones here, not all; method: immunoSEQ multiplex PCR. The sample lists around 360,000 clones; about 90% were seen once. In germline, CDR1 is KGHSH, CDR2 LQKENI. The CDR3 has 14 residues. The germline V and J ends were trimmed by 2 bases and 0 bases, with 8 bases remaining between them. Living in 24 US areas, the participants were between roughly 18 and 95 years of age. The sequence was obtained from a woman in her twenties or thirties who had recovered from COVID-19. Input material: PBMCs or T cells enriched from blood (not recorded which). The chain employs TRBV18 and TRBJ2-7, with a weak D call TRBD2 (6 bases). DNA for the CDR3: TGTGCCAGCTCACCATACGGGAGCTCCTACGAGCAGTACTTC. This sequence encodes CASSPYGSSYEQYF.